The sequence of this T cell receptor beta chain was determined in a study of regulatory T cells in long-lasting Graves disease. Time point of the sample: persistent/refractory GD, antithyroid drugs over 5 years with positive TRAb. Isolated PBMC RNA provided the starting material for the TCR library. Arm-PCR of CDR3 regions and iRepertoire HTBI primers were used to build TCR beta libraries. Using its own MiXCR run on the multiplex PCR reads, TCRdb lists one record per CDR3 protein. The sample lists a few hundred thousand distinct CDR3 sequences; roughly 23% were seen once. Whole-study results and caveats: Persistent disease was characterized by preferential usage of TRBV28, TRBJ1-2 and TRBJ2-5.

There are 13 residues in the CDR3. With 0 bases removed from V and 5 bases from J, the gap between germline ends came to 8 bases. The V gene's germline CDR1 is SGHDT and CDR2 YYEEEE. Of note for this clonotype: Its antigen remains unknown.

This TCR was sampled from a woman in her 40s with Graves disease. This chain connects TRBV5-6 to TRBJ2-5; D is unresolved. The sample here was peripheral blood mononuclear cells (PBMCs), taken when the disease was refractory, from a patient treated with antithyroid drugs. CDR3 coding DNA: TGTGCCAGCAGCTTGGGCAGCTACGAGACCCAGTACTTC. This codes for CASSLGSYETQYF.